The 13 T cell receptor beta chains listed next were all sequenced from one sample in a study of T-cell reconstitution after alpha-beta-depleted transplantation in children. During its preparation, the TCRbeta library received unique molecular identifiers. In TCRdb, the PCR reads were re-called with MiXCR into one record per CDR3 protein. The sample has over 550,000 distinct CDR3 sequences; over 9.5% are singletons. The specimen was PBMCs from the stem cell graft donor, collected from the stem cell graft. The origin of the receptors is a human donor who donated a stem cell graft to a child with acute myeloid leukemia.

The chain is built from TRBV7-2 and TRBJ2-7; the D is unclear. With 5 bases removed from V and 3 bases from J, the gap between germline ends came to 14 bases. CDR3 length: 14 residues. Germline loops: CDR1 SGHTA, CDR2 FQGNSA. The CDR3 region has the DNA TGTGCCAGCAGCCCCGCGGCTCTTCGCTACGAGCAGTACTTC. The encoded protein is CASSPAALRYEQYF.

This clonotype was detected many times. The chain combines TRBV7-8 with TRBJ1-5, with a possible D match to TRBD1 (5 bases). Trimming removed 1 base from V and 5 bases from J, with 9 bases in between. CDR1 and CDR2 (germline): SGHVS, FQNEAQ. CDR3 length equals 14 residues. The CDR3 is CASSLGTPDQPQHF. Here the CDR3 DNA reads TGTGCCAGCAGCTTAGGGACACCAGATCAGCCCCAGCATTTT.

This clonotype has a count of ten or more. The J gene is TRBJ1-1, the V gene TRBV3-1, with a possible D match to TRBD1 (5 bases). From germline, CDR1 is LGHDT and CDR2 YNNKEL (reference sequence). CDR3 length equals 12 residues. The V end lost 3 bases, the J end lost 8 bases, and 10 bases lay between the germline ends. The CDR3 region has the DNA TGTGCCAGCAGCCACCCTGCAGGGGAAGCTTTCTTT. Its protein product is CASSHPAGEAFF.

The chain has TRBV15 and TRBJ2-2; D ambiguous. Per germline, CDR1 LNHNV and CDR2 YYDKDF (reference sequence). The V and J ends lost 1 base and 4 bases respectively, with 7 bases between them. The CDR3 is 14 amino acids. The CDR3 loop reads CATSRVVGTGELFF. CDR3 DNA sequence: TGTGCCACCAGCAGAGTTGTCGGCACCGGGGAGCTGTTTTTT.

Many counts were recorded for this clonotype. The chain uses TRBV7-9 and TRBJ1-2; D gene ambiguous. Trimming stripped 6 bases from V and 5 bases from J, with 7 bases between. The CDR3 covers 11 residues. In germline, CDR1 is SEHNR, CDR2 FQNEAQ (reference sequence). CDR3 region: CASSRMYGYTF. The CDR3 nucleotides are TGTGCCAGCAGTCGGATGTATGGCTACACCTTC.

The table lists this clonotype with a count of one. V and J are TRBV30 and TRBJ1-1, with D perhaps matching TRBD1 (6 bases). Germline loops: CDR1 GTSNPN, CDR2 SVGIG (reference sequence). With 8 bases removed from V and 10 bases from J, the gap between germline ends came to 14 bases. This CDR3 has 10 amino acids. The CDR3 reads CAGGGRVAFF. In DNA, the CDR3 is TGTGCCGGGGGGGGCAGGGTAGCTTTCTTT.

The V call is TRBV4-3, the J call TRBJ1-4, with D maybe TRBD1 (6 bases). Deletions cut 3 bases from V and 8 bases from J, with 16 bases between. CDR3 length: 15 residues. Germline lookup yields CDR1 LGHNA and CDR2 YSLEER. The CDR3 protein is CASSQATGSGEKLFF. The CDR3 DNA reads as TGCGCCAGCAGCCAGGCTACAGGGTCTGGGGAAAAACTGTTTTTT.

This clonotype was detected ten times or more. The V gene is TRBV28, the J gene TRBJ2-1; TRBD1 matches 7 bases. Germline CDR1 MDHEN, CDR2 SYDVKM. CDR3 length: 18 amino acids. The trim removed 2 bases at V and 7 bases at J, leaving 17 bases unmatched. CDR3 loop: CASSLRQFDSDRMNEQFF. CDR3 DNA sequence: TGTGCCAGCAGTTTACGCCAATTCGATTCGGACAGGATGAATGAGCAGTTCTTC.

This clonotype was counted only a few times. CDR3 amino acids: CASSSDPGFGNEQFF. CDR3 DNA sequence: TGTGCCAGCAGCTCCGACCCGGGATTCGGCAATGAGCAGTTCTTC. The V gene is TRBV7-9, the J gene TRBJ2-1, with D possibly being TRBD2 (5 bases). The CDR3 spans 15 residues. Per the germline V gene, CDR1 is SEHNR and CDR2 is FQNEAQ (reference sequence). V was cut by 4 bases and J by 6 bases, with 16 bases left in between.

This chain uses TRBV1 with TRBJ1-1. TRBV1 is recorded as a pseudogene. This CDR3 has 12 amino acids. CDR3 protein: CTSLTENTEAFF. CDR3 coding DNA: TGCACCAGTCTCACAGAGAACACTGAAGCTTTCTTT.

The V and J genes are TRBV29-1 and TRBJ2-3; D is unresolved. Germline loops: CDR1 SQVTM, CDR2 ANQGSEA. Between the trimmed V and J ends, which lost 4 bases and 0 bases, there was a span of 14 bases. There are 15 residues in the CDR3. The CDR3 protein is CSVVGLKESTDTQYF. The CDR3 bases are TGCAGCGTTGTAGGCTTAAAAGAGAGCACAGATACGCAGTATTTT.

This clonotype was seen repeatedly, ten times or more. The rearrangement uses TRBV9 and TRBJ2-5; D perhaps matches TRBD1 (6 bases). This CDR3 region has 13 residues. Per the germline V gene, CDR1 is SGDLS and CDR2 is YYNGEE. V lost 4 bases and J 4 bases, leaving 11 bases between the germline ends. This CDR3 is CASSQGQGETQYF. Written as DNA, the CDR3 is TGTGCCAGCAGCCAGGGACAAGGAGAGACCCAGTACTTC.

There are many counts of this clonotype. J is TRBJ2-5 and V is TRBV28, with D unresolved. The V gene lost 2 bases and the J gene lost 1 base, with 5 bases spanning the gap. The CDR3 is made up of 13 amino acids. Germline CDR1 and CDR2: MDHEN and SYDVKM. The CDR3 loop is CASSLHSQETQYF. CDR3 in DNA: TGTGCCAGCAGTTTACACTCCCAAGAGACCCAGTACTTC.